The TCR beta chain described here comes from a study of blood T cell repertoires in COVID-19. About the research overall: Sources were T cells, B-cell-depleted T cells, or PBMCs; the material itself was cDNA or gDNA.

In the original processing: Using reference gene primer amplification, nucleated cell counts were estimated. Measured with immunoSEQ multiplex PCR; TCRdb has only the in-frame clones, and not every one. Clone size and the V and J calls come from that table; the DNA yielded D and trimming. Among about 200,000 clones listed, about 86% were seen once. The cohort comprised adults aged roughly 18 to 90 years residing in approximately 25 US areas. V was shortened by 6 bases and J by 3 bases, with 11 bases between the two germline ends. CDR1 MDHEN and CDR2 SYDVKM come from the germline V gene. The CDR3 is 13 amino acids.

This chain links TRBV28 with TRBJ1-1; no clear D gene. The specimen sequenced was PBMCs or T cells enriched from blood (not recorded which). This clonotype originated in a woman aged 40-49 years with acute COVID-19. This chain's CDR3 is CASRDTRHTEAFF. The CDR3 DNA follows: TGTGCCAGCAGAGACACACGTCACACTGAAGCTTTCTTT.